This T cell receptor beta chain was recovered during a study of control samples from healthy donors and cancer patients. TCRdb's copy holds only in-frame clones and misses some; the assay was immunoSEQ multiplex PCR. The sample consists of about 76,000 clones, approximately 91% of them appearing once. The CDR3 contains 15 residues. V was cut by 3 bases and J by 3 bases, with 13 bases left in between. Germline loops: CDR1 SGHRS, CDR2 YFSETQ. This TCR derives from a woman in her 50s with colorectal cancer. The sequencing input was PBMCs. V is TRBV5-1 and J is TRBJ2-1, with TRBD2 as a possible D gene (6 bases). This CDR3 is CASSSGTDLYNEQFF. In DNA, the CDR3 is TGCGCCAGCAGCTCGGGGACTGATCTCTACAATGAGCAGTTCTTC.